The source of this T cell receptor beta chain is a study of beta chain features in type 1 diabetes. Every bit of the isolated RNA underwent reverse transcription, so sequencing read expressed TCRB transcripts. Mean read depth for naive, central memory and regulatory T cell samples was 3.5 million or so reads. The assay was immunoSEQ multiplex PCR, and TCRdb's table has in-frame clones only and misses some. Of about 410,000 clones in the sample, roughly 14% were seen once. Averaging about 100 mL, one heparinised blood draw was given by each donor. The CDR3 covers 17 residues. In germline, CDR1 is LNHDA, CDR2 SQIVND (reference sequence). Trimming cost V 0 bases and J 0 bases, with 9 bases left between them.

J is TRBJ2-6 and V is TRBV19; possibly TRBD2 for D (5 bases). The specimen sequenced was naive CD4+ T cells from blood. This receptor was identified in a man in his thirties or forties in good health. The CDR3 spells CASSIDQGLSGANVLTF. The DNA of the CDR3 is TGTGCCAGTAGTATAGATCAAGGACTCTCTGGGGCCAACGTCCTGACTTTC.